This T cell receptor beta chain stems from a study of regulatory T cells in long-lasting Graves disease. General observations from the study: Since the sample size was small, accuracy may have been reduced. Gene preferences differed: TRBV28, TRBJ1-2, TRBJ2-5 in persistent cases.

Time point of the sample: newly diagnosed GD, antithyroid drugs for less than 3 months. Scientists built the TCR library using RNA that was extracted from PBMCs. A remark on this clonotype: The antigen is undetermined.

CDR3 regions were amplified by Arm-PCR using iRepertoire HTBI primers to build TCR beta libraries. TCRdb analysed the multiplex PCR reads with MiXCR anew, one entry per CDR3 protein. Among around 400,000 distinct CDR3 sequences listed, roughly 15% were seen once. The germline V gene encodes CDR1 SNHLY and CDR2 FYNNEI. This CDR3 comprises 15 residues. V was pared by 3 bases and J by 1 base, with 3 bases of the junction left unmatched. This sequence was found in a female donor with Graves disease. Specimen: peripheral blood mononuclear cells (PBMCs), collected at new diagnosis, from a patient treated with antithyroid drugs. The chain links TRBV2 to TRBJ2-3; 8 nucleotides align to TRBD2. CDR3 sequence reads: CASSEVGRGTDTQYF. The CDR3 DNA follows: TGTGCCAGCAGTGAGGTCGGGAGGGGCACAGATACGCAGTATTTT. The whole variable domain, remainder taken from reference TRBV2 and TRBJ2-3, is EPEVTQTPSHQVTQMGQEVILRCVPISNHLYFYWYRQILGQKVEFLVSFYNNEISEKSEIFDDQFSVERPDGSNFTLKIRSTKLEDSAMYFCASSEVGRGTDTQYFGPGTRLTVL.